These T cell receptor beta chains were read from a single sample in a study of Tregs in tolerant kidney transplant recipients. Libraries were prepared by immunoSEQ multiplex PCR; TCRdb keeps only in-frame clonotypes and omits some of them. This table holds around 64,000 clones, 87% found once. The specimen comprised CD4+ T cells from blood (PBMCs), sampled 6 months after the transplant. The receptors derive from a human patient who received a combined kidney and bone marrow transplant. The graft donor may be the source of some T cells. Both conserved end residues are part of each CDR3. The D gene is left open where the match is weak. Clone size is stated in some rows and not others, as once, few, many or a class when expanded.

j_gene | len | v_gene | abundance | d_gene | CDR3aa | CDR3nt
TRBJ2-2 | 15 | TRBV19 | NA | NA | CASSPQSANTGELFF | TGTGCCAGTAGTCCGCAAAGCGCGAACACCGGGGAGCTGTTTTTT
TRBJ2-1 | 15 | TRBV7-2 | NA | TRBD1 | CASSLVGQGVNEQFF | TGTGCCAGCAGCTTAGTAGGACAGGGGGTGAATGAGCAGTTCTTC
TRBJ2-5 | 14 | TRBV30 | NA | TRBD1 | CAWMGPRGRETQYF | TGTGCCTGGATGGGACCGAGGGGGCGAGAGACCCAGTACTTC
TRBJ1-1 | 15 | TRBV5-4 | NA | NA | CASSSEHRANTEAFF | TGTGCCAGCAGCTCGGAGCACAGGGCGAACACTGAAGCTTTCTTT
TRBJ1-2 | 14 | TRBV19 | NA | NA | CASSPPQGNYGYTF | TGTGCCAGTAGCCCCCCACAGGGAAACTATGGCTACACCTTC
TRBJ1-3 | 15 | TRBV19 | once | TRBD1 | CASSLRQGGGNTIYF | TGTGCCAGTAGTCTCAGACAGGGTGGAGGAAACACCATATATTTT
TRBJ2-5 | 15 | TRBV11-3 | NA | TRBD2 | CASSLSPSGQETQYF | TGTGCCAGCAGCTTAAGCCCTAGCGGGCAAGAGACCCAGTACTTC
TRBJ2-7 | 15 | TRBV14 | NA | NA | CASSRTGFGTEEQYF | TGTGCCAGCAGCCGGACTGGATTTGGTACGGAGGAGCAGTACTTC
TRBJ2-3 | 15 | TRBV28 | NA | TRBD2 | CASSFRGRKSDTQYF | TGTGCCAGCAGTTTTCGCGGGAGGAAGTCAGATACGCAGTATTTT
TRBJ1-5 | 17 | TRBV5-6 | NA | TRBD1 | CASSLYTGTGLNQPQHF | TGTGCCAGCAGCTTGTACACCGGGACAGGACTCAATCAGCCCCAGCATTTT
TRBJ2-7 | 15 | TRBV10-2 | NA | TRBD2 | CASSGLAGIAYEQYF | TGCGCCAGCTCAGGACTAGCGGGGATAGCCTACGAGCAGTACTTC
TRBJ2-7 | 15 | TRBV28 | NA | TRBD2 | CASSPEVGGYFEQYF | TGTGCCAGCAGCCCCGAGGTCGGGGGGTATTTCGAGCAGTACTTC
TRBJ2-7 | 15 | TRBV5-1 | once | NA | CASSFSTTGFSEQYF | TGCGCCAGCAGCTTTAGCACTACAGGGTTCAGCGAGCAGTACTTC
TRBJ1-1 | 22 | TRBV27 | NA | TRBD1 | CASSMSEIYRGQFPVRGTEAFF | TGTGCCAGCAGTATGAGCGAGATATACAGGGGGCAATTCCCGGTGAGGGGCACTGAAGCTTTCTTT
TRBJ2-6 | 15 | TRBV15 | once | TRBD1 | CATETGGDGANVLTF | TGTGCCACCGAAACAGGGGGCGATGGGGCCAACGTCCTGACTTTC
TRBJ1-4 | 18 | TRBV18 | NA | TRBD1 | CASSPNSGGLTFNEKLFF | TGTGCCAGCTCACCGAACTCAGGGGGTCTTACCTTTAATGAAAAACTGTTTTTT
TRBJ2-3 | 13 | TRBV21-1 | NA | NA | CASSKSSTDTQYF | TGTGCCAGCAGCAAATCTAGCACAGATACGCAGTATTTT
TRBJ2-5 | 14 | TRBV7-9 | few | NA | CASSLDSSAETQYF | TGTGCCAGCAGCTTAGATAGCAGCGCGGAGACCCAGTACTTC
TRBJ1-1 | 14 | TRBV18 | once | NA | CASSPPPGEGEAFF | TGTGCCAGCTCACCACCTCCCGGGGAGGGGGAAGCTTTCTTT
TRBJ1-1 | 13 | TRBV7-3 | NA | NA | CASSLSPDTEAFF | TGTGCCAGCAGCTTATCCCCCGACACTGAAGCTTTCTTT
TRBJ2-2 | 17 | TRBV21-1 | NA | NA | CASSKDPGRGYTGELFF | TGTGCCAGCAGCAAGGACCCAGGGAGGGGTTACACCGGGGAGCTGTTTTTT
TRBJ1-1 | 13 | TRBV29-1 | NA | NA | CSVAHIANTEAFF | TGCAGCGTCGCCCACATCGCGAACACTGAAGCTTTCTTT
TRBJ1-2 | 14 | TRBV9 | NA | NA | CASSAPGDAYGYTF | TGTGCCAGCAGCGCACCAGGGGACGCCTATGGCTACACCTTC
TRBJ1-2 | 14 | TRBV29-1 | NA | NA | CSVPGHSLSYGYTF | TGCAGCGTCCCGGGACACTCACTGAGCTATGGCTACACCTTC
TRBJ1-4 | 14 | TRBV5-4 | NA | NA | CASSGDISGGELFF | TGTGCCAGCAGCGGAGACATTTCGGGGGGGGAACTGTTTTTT
TRBJ2-5 | 16 | TRBV15 | once | NA | CATSRGIGGFQETQYF | TGTGCCACCAGCAGAGGAATTGGGGGGTTTCAGGAGACCCAGTACTTC
TRBJ1-5 | 14 | TRBV19 | NA | NA | CASMVRELNQPQHF | TGTGCCAGTATGGTTCGGGAGCTCAATCAGCCCCAGCATTTT
TRBJ1-1 | 14 | TRBV30 | NA | TRBD1 | CAWNLRAGGTEAFF | TGTGCCTGGAACCTCCGCGCAGGGGGTACTGAAGCTTTCTTT
TRBJ1-6 | 16 | TRBV25-1 | NA | TRBD1 | CASSEHDRGPGSPLHF | TGTGCCAGCAGTGAACATGACAGGGGGCCAGGTTCACCCCTCCACTTT
TRBJ2-7 | 13 | TRBV18 | NA | TRBD1 | CASSTGTGGEQYF | TGTGCCAGCTCAACAGGGACAGGGGGCGAGCAGTACTTC
TRBJ2-3 | 13 | TRBV5-4 | NA | NA | CASSGAGTDTQYF | TGTGCCAGCAGCGGGGCGGGCACAGATACGCAGTATTTT
TRBJ2-1 | 13 | TRBV19 | NA | NA | CASSLGLHNEQFF | TGTGCCAGTAGTCTGGGACTCCACAATGAGCAGTTCTTC
TRBJ2-5 | 14 | TRBV5-4 | NA | TRBD2 | CASSRLADKETQYF | TGTGCCAGCAGCCGACTAGCGGATAAAGAGACCCAGTACTTC
TRBJ1-2 | 17 | TRBV10-3 | NA | NA | CAISDVVALTPGYGYTF | TGTGCCATCAGTGACGTTGTAGCGCTCACCCCCGGCTATGGCTACACCTTC
TRBJ1-3 | 15 | TRBV4-1 | once | NA | CASSHGQGKGNTIYF | TGCGCCAGCAGCCACGGGCAGGGCAAAGGAAACACCATATATTTT
TRBJ2-7 | 16 | TRBV7-9 | NA | TRBD2 | CASSPLLGSGYYEQYF | TGTGCCAGCAGCCCACTTCTAGGTAGCGGGTACTACGAGCAGTACTTC